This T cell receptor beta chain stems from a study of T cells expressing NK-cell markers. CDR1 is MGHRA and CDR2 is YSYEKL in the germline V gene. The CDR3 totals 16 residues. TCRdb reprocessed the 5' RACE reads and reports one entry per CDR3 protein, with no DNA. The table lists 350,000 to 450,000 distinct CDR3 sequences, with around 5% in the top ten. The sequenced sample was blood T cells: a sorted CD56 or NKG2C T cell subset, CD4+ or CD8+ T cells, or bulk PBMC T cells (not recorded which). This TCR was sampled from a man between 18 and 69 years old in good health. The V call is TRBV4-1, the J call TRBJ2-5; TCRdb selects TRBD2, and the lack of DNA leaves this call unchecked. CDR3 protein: CASSRENSGGGETQYF.